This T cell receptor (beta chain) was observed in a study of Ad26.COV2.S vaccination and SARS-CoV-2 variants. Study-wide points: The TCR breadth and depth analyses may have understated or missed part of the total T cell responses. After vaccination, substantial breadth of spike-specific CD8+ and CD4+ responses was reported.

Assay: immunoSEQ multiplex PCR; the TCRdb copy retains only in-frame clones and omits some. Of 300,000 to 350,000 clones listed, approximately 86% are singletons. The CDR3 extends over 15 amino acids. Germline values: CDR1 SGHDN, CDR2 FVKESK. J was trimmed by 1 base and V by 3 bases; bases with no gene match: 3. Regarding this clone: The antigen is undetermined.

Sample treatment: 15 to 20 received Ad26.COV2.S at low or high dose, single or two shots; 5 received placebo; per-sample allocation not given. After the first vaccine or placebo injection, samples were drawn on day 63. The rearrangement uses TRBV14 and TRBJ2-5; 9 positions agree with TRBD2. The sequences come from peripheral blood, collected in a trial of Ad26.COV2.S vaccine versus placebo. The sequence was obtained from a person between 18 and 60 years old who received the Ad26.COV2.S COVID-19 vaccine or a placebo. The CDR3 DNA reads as TGTGCCAGCAGCCAGCGGGGGGGCCTCCAAGAGACCCAGTACTTC. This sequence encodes CASSQRGGLQETQYF. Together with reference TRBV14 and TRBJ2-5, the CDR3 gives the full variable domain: EAGVTQFPSHSVIEKGQTVTLRCDPISGHDNLYWYRRVMGKEIKFLLHFVKESKQDESGMPNNRFLAERTGGTYSTLKVQPAELEDSGVYFCASSQRGGLQETQYFGPGTRLLVL.